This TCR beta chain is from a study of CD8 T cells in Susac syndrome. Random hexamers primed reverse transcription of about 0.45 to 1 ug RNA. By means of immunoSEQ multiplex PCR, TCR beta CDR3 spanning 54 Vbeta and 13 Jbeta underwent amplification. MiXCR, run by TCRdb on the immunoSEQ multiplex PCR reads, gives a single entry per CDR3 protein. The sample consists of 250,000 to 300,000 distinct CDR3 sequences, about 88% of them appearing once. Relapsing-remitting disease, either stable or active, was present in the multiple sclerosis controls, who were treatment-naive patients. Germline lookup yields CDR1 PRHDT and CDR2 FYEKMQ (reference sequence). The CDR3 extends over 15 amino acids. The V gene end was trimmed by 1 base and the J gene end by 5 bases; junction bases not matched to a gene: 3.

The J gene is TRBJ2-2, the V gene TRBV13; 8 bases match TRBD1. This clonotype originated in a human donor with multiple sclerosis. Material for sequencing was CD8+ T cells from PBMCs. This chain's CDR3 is CASSLAGGATGELFF. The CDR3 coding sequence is TGTGCCAGCAGCTTAGCAGGGGGCGCGACCGGGGAGCTGTTTTTT.